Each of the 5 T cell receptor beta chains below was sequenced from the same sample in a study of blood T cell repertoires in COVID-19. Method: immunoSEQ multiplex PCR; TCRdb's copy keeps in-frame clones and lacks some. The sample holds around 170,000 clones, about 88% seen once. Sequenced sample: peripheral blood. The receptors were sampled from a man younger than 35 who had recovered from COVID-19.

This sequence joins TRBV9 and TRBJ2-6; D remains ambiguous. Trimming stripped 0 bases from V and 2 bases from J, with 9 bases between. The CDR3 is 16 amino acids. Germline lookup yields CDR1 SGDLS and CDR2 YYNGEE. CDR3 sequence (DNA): TGTGCCAGCAGCGTAGATTCAGTCACTGGGGCCAACGTCCTGACTTTC. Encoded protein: CASSVDSVTGANVLTF. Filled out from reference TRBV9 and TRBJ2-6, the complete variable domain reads DSGVTQTPKHLITATGQRVTLRCSPRSGDLSVYWYQQSLDQGLQFLIQYYNGEERAKGNILERFSAQQFPDLHSELNLSSLELGDSALYFCASSVDSVTGANVLTFGAGSRLTVL.

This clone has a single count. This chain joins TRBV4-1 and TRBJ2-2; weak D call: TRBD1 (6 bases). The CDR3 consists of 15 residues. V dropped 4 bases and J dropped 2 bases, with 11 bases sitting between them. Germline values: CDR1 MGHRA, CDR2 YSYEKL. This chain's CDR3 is CASSPLGGNTGELFF. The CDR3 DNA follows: TGCGCCAGCAGCCCTCTAGGGGGTAACACCGGGGAGCTGTTTTTT.

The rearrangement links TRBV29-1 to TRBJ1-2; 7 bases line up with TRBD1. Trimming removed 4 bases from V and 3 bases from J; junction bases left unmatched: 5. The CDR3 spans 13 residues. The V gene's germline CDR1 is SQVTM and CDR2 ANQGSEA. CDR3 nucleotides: TGCAGCGTTGGAGGAGGGGGCGACTATGGCTACACCTTC. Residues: CSVGGGGDYGYTF.

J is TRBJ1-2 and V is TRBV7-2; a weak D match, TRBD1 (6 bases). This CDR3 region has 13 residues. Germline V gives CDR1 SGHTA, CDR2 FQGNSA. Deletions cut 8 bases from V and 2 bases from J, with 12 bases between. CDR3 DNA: TGTGCCAGCGCACTAAGGGGGAACTATGGCTACACCTTC. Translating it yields CASALRGNYGYTF. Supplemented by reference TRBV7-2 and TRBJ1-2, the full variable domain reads GAGVSQSPSNKVTEKGKDVELRCDPISGHTALYWYRQSLGQGLEFLIYFQGNSAPDKSGLPSDRFSAERTGGSVSTLTIQRTQQEDSAVYLCASALRGNYGYTFGSGTRLTVV.

In nucleotides, the CDR3 is TGTGCCAGCAGCCTTGGGACAACGGGGGCTTTCTTT. It encodes CASSLGTTGAFF. The V call is TRBV3-1 (or the pseudogene TRBV3-2), the J call TRBJ1-1; D is possibly TRBD1 (6 bases). Germline CDR1 and CDR2: LGHDT and YNNKEL (reference sequence). Trimming left V 4 bases short and J 11 bases short, with 14 bases between. This CDR3 comprises 12 residues.